This TCR beta chain was identified during a study of blood T cells in healthy people across ages (dated by TCRdb to between 2014 and 2016). With respect to the entire study: Template switching captured roughly one uniquely barcoded TCR beta cDNA molecule per two T cells in model experiments. The study measured age-related changes in TCR beta repertoire diversity using deep sequencing normalized with unique cDNA molecular identifiers. The donors were divided into four age groups: young (average around 16 years), middle-aged (around 37), aged (roughly 66) and long-lived (about 90). Two additional independent replicas of 1 million unique cDNA reads from the same blood draw were analyzed for two donors (one aged 18 to 29 and one aged 80 or older).

A remark on this clonotype: Its antigen specificity is not known. Per-base quality was not reported, and no clone a single base away is much larger than it.

Donors were under 40 systemically healthy Caucasian individuals from Russia aged roughly 6 to 95 years. Around 10 milliliters of peripheral blood were drawn from each donor into EDTA-treated Vacutainer tubes. Ficoll-Paque density-gradient centrifugation was used to isolate PBMCs, with at least 6 million obtained per sample. Trizol reagent was used to extract total RNA from the PBMCs, yielding at least 6 micrograms per sample. The percentages of naive CD45RAhigh/CD27high T cells were determined by flow cytometry on a PBMC aliquot from every donor. General study outcomes and caveats: A strong correlation was found between observed TCR beta diversity and the percentage of naive T cells measured by flow cytometry. Bulk unsorted PBMC profiling prevented conclusive comparison of naive and antigen-experienced compartments. Compared with the aged group, the long-lived group had more naive CD4+ T cells, fewer expanded clones and increased TCR diversity, a pattern suggesting age selection. As age increased, observed TCR beta diversity per million T cells dropped in a roughly linear way, and a significant reduction was already evident by age 40. Because donor CMV infection status was unknown, age-related changes in expanded clonotypes were potentially confounded. Estimates of total diversity based on one million sequenced T cells were regarded as lower bounds and as underestimates.

The library came from 5' RACE. TCRdb shows the sequencer as Illumina HiSeq 2500. A second PCR of roughly 7 to 12 cycles was run with a J-beta primer mix and a sample-barcoded 5' primer. Each TCR beta cDNA molecule received a unique molecular identifier from a template-switch 5' adaptor carrying 12 random nucleotides. Each sample yielded at least 2.5 million CDR3-containing paired-end reads. The Mint cDNA synthesis kit, primed by a TRBC-specific oligonucleotide, was used to synthesize first-strand cDNA from all RNA. All cDNA was treated with uracil-DNA glycosylase and then went through a first 18-cycle PCR with the universal primers M1SS and BC2_uni_R. On the study's bioinformatics: Normalization of each sample was performed by random selection of 1 million high-quality reads, each carrying a distinct molecular identifier. Instead of being binned into consensus sequences, reads that shared molecular identifiers were thrown out. CDR3 identification, clonotype clustering and error correction used MiTCR with a Q25 quality threshold and the strictest error-elimination algorithm. A nonparametric unseen species model using Euler transformation provided a lower-bound estimate of total TCR beta diversity. The public reads were reprocessed in TCRdb via fastp at Q25 and MiXCR, keeping in-frame beta chains. Rows are unified per CDR3 protein, each entry keeping the most common DNA and genes. TCRdb, not the original authors, processed these V and J calls. Here the sample has hundreds of thousands of distinct CDR3 sequences; approximately 26% occur a single time. 3.6% of the sample is in the top ten clones.

In addition, the sample was reused for a study of T cells of mothers and their children. Drawing on the second study: The donors were nine systemically healthy Caucasian individuals, made up of three mothers and their six children. cDNA synthesis consumed the entire amount of extracted RNA, loaded at around 1.5 ug RNA in each 15 ul reaction. Sample barcodes and 2-4 random nucleotides were added via the M1S primer in the second PCR. More than 9 million TCR beta CDR3 reads were obtained from each mother, and some 3.3 million reads were obtained from each child. Thymic selection similarly shapes TCR recombination output in related and unrelated pairs, with minor effect from inherited differences. Normalized repertoire overlap was always slightly but never significantly higher in related than unrelated mother-child pairs. Persistent microchimeric T cell clones were not detected, at a sensitivity of about 90 clones per million clonotypes. In the study, deep NGS was used to compare the TCR beta repertoires of mothers and children, and features distinguishing related mother-child pairs from unrelated individuals were sought. Mothers averaged about 37 +/- 4 years of age and children averaged roughly 10 +/- 4 years. After adapters were ligated using NEBNext reagents, the libraries underwent 100+100 nt paired-end sequencing on an Illumina HiSeq 2000. To avoid cross-contamination, the mother libraries and the child libraries were prepared a month apart and sequenced in separate runs. For each donor, somewhere between 500,000 and 2,000,000 distinct TCR beta clonotypes were identified. Naive TCR beta clonotypes were estimated from low-frequency clonotypes matched to each donor's FACS-determined naive share, without sorting.

The sequenced sample consisted of blood. This TCR came from a boy aged 2 to 10 in good health.

The CDR3 loop reads CASSPNDGSYNEQFF. DNA sequence: TGCGCCAGCAGCCCCAATGACGGATCCTACAATGAGCAGTTCTTC. Recombination linked TRBV5-1 to TRBJ2-1, with the D gene not clear enough to name. Spanning cysteine to phenylalanine, the CDR3 consists of 15 amino acids. Only the CDR3 portion is preserved as DNA: 45 bases, with reading frame beginning at the first base. The trim is 4 bases for V and 1 base for J, with a gap of 12 bases between the germline ends. CDR1 and CDR2, per the germline V gene, are SGHRS and YFSETQ.